This T cell receptor (beta chain) was identified during a study of blood T cell repertoires in COVID-19. Study information: PBMCs, B-cell-depleted T cells, or T cells were the source of the cDNA or gDNA that made up the material.

TCRdb keeps only in-frame clones here, not all; method: immunoSEQ multiplex PCR. The sample holds roughly 290,000 clones; roughly 89% are singletons and the top ten take around 0.84%. The receptor's source is a man aged 25 to 40 with acute or convalescent COVID-19. The sample comprised peripheral blood.

CDR3 residues: CASSPLGLSTDTQYF. CDR3 DNA: TGCGCCAGCAGCCCCCTGGGACTATCGACAGATACGCAGTATTTT. The chain is built from TRBV4-1 and TRBJ2-3, with 7 bases lining up with TRBD2. The CDR3 covers 15 residues. Germline V gene data show CDR1 as MGHRA and CDR2 as YSYEKL. V lost 4 bases, J lost 3 bases, and 7 bases stayed unmatched.